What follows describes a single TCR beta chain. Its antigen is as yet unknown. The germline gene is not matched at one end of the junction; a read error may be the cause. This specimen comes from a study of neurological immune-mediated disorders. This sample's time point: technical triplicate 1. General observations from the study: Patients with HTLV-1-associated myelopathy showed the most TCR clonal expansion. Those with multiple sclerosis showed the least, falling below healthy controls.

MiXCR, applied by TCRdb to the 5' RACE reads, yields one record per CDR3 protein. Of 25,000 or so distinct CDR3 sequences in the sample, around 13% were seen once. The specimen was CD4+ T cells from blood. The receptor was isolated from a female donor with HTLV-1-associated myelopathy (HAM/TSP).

This CDR3 is CASREGLTSGANVLIF. In DNA form, the CDR3 reads TGTGCCAGCAGAGAGGGCCTCACGTCTGGGGCCAACGTCCTGATTTTC. The J gene is TRBJ2-6, the V gene TRBV19; TRBD1 or TRBD2 may be the D gene (5 bases each). The CDR3 loop spans 16 amino acids. Germline assignment: CDR1 LNHDA and CDR2 SQIVND (reference sequence).